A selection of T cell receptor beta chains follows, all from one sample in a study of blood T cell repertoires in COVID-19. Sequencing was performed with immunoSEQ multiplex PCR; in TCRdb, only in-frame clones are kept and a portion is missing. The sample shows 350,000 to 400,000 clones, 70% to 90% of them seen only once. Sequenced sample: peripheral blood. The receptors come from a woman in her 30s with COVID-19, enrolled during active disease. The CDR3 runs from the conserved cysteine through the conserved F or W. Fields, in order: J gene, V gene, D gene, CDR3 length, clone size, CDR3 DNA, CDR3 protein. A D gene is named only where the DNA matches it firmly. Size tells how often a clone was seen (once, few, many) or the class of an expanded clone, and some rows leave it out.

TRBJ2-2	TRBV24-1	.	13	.	TGTGCCACCAGTGACATGAACACCGGGGAGCTGTTTTTT	CATSDMNTGELFF
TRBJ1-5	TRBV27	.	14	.	TGTGCCAGCAGTCCAGGACAGCGCAATCAGCCCCAGCATTTT	CASSPGQRNQPQHF
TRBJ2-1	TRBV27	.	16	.	TGTGCCAGCAGCCCCGAGGAGGGGAGCTCCTACAATGAGCAGTTCTTC	CASSPEEGSSYNEQFF
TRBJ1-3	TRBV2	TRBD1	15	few	TGTGCCAGCAGTGGCCAGGGGGCGCGCGGAAACACCATATATTTT	CASSGQGARGNTIYF
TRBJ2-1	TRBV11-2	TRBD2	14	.	TGTGCCAGCAGCTTATGGCGGGGGGGCGATGAGCAGTTCTTC	CASSLWRGGDEQFF
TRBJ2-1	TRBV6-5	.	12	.	TGTGCCAGCATCAACAGGGCGAATGAGCAGTTCTTC	CASINRANEQFF
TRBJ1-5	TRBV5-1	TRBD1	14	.	TGCGCCAGCAGCTTGGGGACAGGGGATCAGCCCCAGCATTTT	CASSLGTGDQPQHF
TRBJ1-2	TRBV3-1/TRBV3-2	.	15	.	TGTGCCAGCAGCCAATCACTCGGGGGAAACTATGGCTACACCTTC	CASSQSLGGNYGYTF
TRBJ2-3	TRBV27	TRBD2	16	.	TGTGCCAGCAGAGATCCGGGACTAGCGGGAAAAAATACGCAGTATTTT	CASRDPGLAGKNTQYF
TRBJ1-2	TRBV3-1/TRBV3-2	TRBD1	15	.	TGTGCCAGCAGCTCAGACAGGGGGCCTTTACGAGGCTACACCTTC	CASSSDRGPLRGYTF
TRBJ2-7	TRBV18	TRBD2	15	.	TGTGCCAGCTCACCCCCCGGGACTACCGTCTACGAGCAGTACTTC	CASSPPGTTVYEQYF
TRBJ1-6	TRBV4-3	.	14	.	TGCGCCAGCAGCCCCCGGACAGATAATTCACCCCTCCACTTT	CASSPRTDNSPLHF
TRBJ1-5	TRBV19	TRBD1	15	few	TGTGCCAGTAGTATAGAGGGACAGGGTAGTCAGCCCCAGCATTTT	CASSIEGQGSQPQHF
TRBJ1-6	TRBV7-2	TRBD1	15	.	TGTGCCAGCAGCCCTACTCGGACAGGGGGTTCACCCCTCCACTTT	CASSPTRTGGSPLHF
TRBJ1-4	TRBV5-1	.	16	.	TGCGCCAGCAGCTTGGCCGGCCGGGGAATTGGTGAAAAACTGTTTTTT	CASSLAGRGIGEKLFF
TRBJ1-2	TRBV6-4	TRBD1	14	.	TGTGCCAGCAGCATTGACAGGGATAAGGATGGCTACACCTTC	CASSIDRDKDGYTF
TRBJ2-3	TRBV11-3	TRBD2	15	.	TGTGCCAGCGGGGGGGAGGGCGGAGGCACAGATACGCAGTATTTT	CASGGEGGGTDTQYF
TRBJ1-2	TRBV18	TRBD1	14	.	TGTGCCAGCTCAACCGGGACAGGGGCCTATGGCTACACCTTC	CASSTGTGAYGYTF
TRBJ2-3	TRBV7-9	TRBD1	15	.	TGTGCCAGCAGCAATCCGGGACAGGACGTCCTTACGCAGTATTTT	CASSNPGQDVLTQYF
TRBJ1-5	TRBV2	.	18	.	TGTGCCAGCAGTCCTACGATGACAGGCCATTATAGCAATCAGCCCCAGCATTTT	CASSPTMTGHYSNQPQHF
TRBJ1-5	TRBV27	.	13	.	TGTGCCAGCAGCAAACAGGGTGGTCAGCCCCAGCATTTT	CASSKQGGQPQHF
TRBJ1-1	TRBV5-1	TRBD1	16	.	TGCGCCAGCAGCTTGAGGCAGGGGGCAACGAACACTGAAGCTTTCTTT	CASSLRQGATNTEAFF
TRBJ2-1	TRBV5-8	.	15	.	TGTGCCAGCAGCTTTGCAGGGGAGCCTTACAATGAGCAGTTCTTC	CASSFAGEPYNEQFF
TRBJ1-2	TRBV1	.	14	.	TGCACCAGCAGCCGTGGACAGGGCCCCTATGGCTACACCTTC	CTSSRGQGPYGYTF
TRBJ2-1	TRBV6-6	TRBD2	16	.	TGTGCCAGCAGTTACTCGACTAGCGGGATTGGCAATGAGCAGTTCTTC	CASSYSTSGIGNEQFF
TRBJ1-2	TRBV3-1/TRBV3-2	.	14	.	TGTGCCAGCAGCCGAGTTACAGCCAACTATGGCTACACCTTC	CASSRVTANYGYTF
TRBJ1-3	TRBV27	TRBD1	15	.	TGTGCCAGCAGGCTGACAGGGAGCTCTGGAAACACCATATATTTT	CASRLTGSSGNTIYF
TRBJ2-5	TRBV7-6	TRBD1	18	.	TGTGCCAGCAGCTACATACGCACGGGACAGACTTTCCAAGAGACCCAGTACTTC	CASSYIRTGQTFQETQYF
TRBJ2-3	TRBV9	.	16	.	TGTGCCAGCAGCGTATCCTCGCAGGGTTACTCAGATACGCAGTATTTT	CASSVSSQGYSDTQYF
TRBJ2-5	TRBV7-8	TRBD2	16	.	TGTGCCAGCAGCTTGGGAGCGGGGGGGCCGAGAGAGACCCAGTACTTC	CASSLGAGGPRETQYF
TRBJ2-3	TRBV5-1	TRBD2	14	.	TGCGCCAGCAGCTCCGGGAGGGGCACAGATACGCAGTATTTT	CASSSGRGTDTQYF
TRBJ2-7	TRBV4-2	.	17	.	TGTGCCAGCAGCCAAGAGCTGACAGGCCGATACTCCTACGAGCAGTACTTC	CASSQELTGRYSYEQYF
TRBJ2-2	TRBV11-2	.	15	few	TGTGCCAGCAGCTTAGGGACAGTAAACACCGGGGAGCTGTTTTTT	CASSLGTVNTGELFF
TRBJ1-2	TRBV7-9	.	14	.	TGTGCCAGCAGCCCTGGACAGAGTAACTATGGCTACACCTTC	CASSPGQSNYGYTF
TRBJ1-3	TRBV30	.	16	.	TGTGCCTGGAGTGTACCGAGGCCAGGGCTAGTAAACACCATATATTTT	CAWSVPRPGLVNTIYF
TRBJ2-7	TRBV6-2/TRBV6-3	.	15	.	TGTGCCAGCAGTTATCAGCTAGTAGATCGTTACGAGCAGTACTTC	CASSYQLVDRYEQYF
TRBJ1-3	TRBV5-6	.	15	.	TGTGCCAGCAGCTTGCAACAGCTCTTCGGAAACACCATATATTTT	CASSLQQLFGNTIYF
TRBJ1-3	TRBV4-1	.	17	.	TGCGCCAGCAGCCAGGAATTCAGGGGAAGCTCTGGAAACACCATATATTTT	CASSQEFRGSSGNTIYF
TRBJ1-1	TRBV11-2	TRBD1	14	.	TGTGCCAGCAGCCCAGGGGGAGTGAACACTGAAGCTTTCTTT	CASSPGGVNTEAFF
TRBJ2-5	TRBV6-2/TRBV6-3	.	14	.	TGTGCCAGCAGTTACCTCCTAGATAAAGAGACCCAGTACTTC	CASSYLLDKETQYF
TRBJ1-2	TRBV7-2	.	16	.	TGTGCCAGCAGCTTAGTGGGCAGTCCCGGGATAGATGGCTACACCTTC	CASSLVGSPGIDGYTF
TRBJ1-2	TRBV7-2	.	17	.	TGTGCCAGCAGCTTAGTTGGGGGGACGAGCGGTAACTATGGCTACACCTTC	CASSLVGGTSGNYGYTF
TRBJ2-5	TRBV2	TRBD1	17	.	TGTGCCAGCACTACCGGGACAGGGGCTTCCCCCCAAGAGACCCAGTACTTC	CASTTGTGASPQETQYF
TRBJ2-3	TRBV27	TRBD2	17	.	TGTGCCAGCAGTTTAGGTAGGGGTACTAGCGGGTTCGATCCGCAGTATTTT	CASSLGRGTSGFDPQYF
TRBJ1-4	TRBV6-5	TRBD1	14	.	TGTGCCAGCAGTCTATCAGGGGGATACGAAAAACTGTTTTTT	CASSLSGGYEKLFF
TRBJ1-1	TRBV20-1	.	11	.	TGCAGTGCTACTGACAGGCCTGAAGCTTTCTTT	CSATDRPEAFF
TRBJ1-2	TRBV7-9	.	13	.	TGTGCCAGCAGCGGCGACACTGACTATGGCTACACCTTC	CASSGDTDYGYTF
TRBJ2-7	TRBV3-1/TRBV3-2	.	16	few	TGTGCCAGCAGCCAAGAACCCCAGGGCGCGGTTGGCGAGCAGTACTTC	CASSQEPQGAVGEQYF
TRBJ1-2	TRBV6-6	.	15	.	TGTGCCAGCAGTTACTCGAGCAACAGTAACTATGGCTACACCTTC	CASSYSSNSNYGYTF
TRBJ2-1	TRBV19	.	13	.	TGTGCCAGTAGTAACCGGGACATGATTAGGCAGTTCTTC	CASSNRDMIRQFF
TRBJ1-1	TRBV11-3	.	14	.	TGTGCCAGCAGCCTGGGGCCCCGGGGGACTGAAGCTTTCTTT	CASSLGPRGTEAFF
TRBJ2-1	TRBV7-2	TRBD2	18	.	TGTGCCAGCAGCCCCGGGACTAGCTGGGTACTAAACTACAATGAGCAGTTCTTC	CASSPGTSWVLNYNEQFF
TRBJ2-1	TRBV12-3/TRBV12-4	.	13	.	TGTGCCAGCACTAGAAGCTCCTACAATGAGCAGTTCTTC	CASTRSSYNEQFF
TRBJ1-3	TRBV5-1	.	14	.	TGCGCCAGCAGCTTGGAGGGGCGCGGAAACACCATATATTTT	CASSLEGRGNTIYF